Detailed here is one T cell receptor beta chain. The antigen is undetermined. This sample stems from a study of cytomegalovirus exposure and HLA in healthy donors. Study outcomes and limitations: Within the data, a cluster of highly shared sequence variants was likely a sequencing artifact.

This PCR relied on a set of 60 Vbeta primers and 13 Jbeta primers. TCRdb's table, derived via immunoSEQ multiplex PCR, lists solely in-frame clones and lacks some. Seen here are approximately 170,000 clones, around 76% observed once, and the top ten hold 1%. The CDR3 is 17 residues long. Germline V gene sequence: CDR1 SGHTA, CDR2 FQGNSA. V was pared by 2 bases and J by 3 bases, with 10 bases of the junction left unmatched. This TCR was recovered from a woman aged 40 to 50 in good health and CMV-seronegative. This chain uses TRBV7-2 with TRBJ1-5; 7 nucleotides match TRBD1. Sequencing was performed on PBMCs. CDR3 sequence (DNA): TGTGCCAGCAGCTTATACAGGGGCCCGGCCCTCAATCAGCCCCAGCATTTT. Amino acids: CASSLYRGPALNQPQHF.